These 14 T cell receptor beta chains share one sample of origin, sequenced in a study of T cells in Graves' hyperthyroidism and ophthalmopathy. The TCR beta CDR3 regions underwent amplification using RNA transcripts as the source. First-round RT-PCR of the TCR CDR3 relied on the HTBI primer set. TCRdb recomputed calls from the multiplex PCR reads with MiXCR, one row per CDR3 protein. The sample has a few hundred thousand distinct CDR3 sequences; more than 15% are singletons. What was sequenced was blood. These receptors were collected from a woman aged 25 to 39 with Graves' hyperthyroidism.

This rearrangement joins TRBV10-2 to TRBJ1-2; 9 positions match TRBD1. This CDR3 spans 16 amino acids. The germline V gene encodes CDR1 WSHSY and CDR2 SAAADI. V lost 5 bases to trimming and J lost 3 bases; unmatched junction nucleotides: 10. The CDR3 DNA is TGCGCCAGCAGTTGGGACAGGGAAGGAGGTTACTATGGCTACACCTTC. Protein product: CASSWDREGGYYGYTF.

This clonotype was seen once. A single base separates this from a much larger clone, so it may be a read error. CDR3 sequence: CASGPYNEQLF. CDR3 nucleotide sequence: TGTGCCAGCGGTCCGTACAATGAGCAGCTCTTC. The V gene is TRBV7-9, the J gene TRBJ2-1; D gene uncertain. In germline, CDR1 is SEHNR, CDR2 FQNEAQ (reference sequence). CDR3 length equals 11 residues.

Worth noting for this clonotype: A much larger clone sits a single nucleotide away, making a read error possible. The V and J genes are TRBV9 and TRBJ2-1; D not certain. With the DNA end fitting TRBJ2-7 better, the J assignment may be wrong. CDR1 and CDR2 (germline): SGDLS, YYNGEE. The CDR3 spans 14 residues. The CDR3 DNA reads TGTGCCAGCAGCGTGGTTACATCCTACAATGAGCAGTACTTC. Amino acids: CASSVVTSYNEQYF.

The CDR3 DNA reads as TGTGCCAGTAGTATAGTAGGACAATCCGAGCAGTACTTC. It yields the protein CASSIVGQSEQYF. The gene calls are TRBV19 and TRBJ2-7, with D possibly matching TRBD1 (5 bases). V gave up 1 base and J gave up 6 bases, with 10 bases separating them. The CDR3 runs 13 residues. Germline V gene lookup returns CDR1 LNHDA and CDR2 SQIVND (reference sequence).

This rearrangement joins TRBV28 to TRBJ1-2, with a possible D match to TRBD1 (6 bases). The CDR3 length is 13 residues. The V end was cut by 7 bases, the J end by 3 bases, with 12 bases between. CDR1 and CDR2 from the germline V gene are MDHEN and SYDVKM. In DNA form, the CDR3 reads TGTGCCAGCAACAACCAGGGGTACTATGGCTACACCTTC. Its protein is CASNNQGYYGYTF.

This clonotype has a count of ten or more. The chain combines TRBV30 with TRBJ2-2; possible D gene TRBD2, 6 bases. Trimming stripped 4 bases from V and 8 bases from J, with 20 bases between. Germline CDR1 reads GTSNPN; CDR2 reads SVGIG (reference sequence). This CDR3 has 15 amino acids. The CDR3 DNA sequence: TGTGCCTGGATGGGACTCCCCGGCCTAGTAGGGGAGCTGTTTTTT. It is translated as CAWMGLPGLVGELFF.

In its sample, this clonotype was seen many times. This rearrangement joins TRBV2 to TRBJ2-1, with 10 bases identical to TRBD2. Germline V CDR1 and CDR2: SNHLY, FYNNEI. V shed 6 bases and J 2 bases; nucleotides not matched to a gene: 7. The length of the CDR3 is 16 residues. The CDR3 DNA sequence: TGTGCCAGCAGACGCAGACTAGCGGGTACCTACAATGAGCAGTTCTTC. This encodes CASRRRLAGTYNEQFF.

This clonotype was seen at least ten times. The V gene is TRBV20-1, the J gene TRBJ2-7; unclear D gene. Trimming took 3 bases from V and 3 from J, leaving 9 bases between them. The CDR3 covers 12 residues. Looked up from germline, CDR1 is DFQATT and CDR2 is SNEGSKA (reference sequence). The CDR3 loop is CSASLVLYEQYF. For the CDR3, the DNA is TGCAGTGCTAGTCTGGTACTCTACGAGCAGTACTTC.

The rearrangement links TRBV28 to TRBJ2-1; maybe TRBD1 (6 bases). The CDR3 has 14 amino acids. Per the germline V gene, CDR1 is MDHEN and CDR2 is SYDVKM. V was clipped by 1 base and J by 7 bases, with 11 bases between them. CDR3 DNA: TGTGCCAGCAGTTTATCAGGGGACGGTAATGAGCAGTTCTTC. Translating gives CASSLSGDGNEQFF.

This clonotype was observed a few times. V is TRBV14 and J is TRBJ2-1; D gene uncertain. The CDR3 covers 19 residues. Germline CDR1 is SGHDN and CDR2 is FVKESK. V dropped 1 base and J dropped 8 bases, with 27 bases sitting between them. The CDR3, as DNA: TGTGCCAGCAGCCAAGCTGGAAAGGGCGCCTCCTACAGCTCGGATGAGCAGTTCTTC. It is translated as CASSQAGKGASYSSDEQFF.

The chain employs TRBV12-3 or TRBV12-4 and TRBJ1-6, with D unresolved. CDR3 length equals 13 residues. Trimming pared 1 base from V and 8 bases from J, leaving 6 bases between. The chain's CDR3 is CASSLDGYSPLHF. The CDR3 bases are TGTGCCAGCAGTTTAGACGGATATTCACCCCTCCACTTT.

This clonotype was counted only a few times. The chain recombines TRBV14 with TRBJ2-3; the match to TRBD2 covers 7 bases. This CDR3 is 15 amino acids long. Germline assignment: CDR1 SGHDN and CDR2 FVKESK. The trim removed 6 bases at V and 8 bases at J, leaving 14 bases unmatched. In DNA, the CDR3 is TGTGCCAGCAGACCCTTGCCGGGAGGTGCAGGTACGCAGTATTTT. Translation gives CASRPLPGGAGTQYF.

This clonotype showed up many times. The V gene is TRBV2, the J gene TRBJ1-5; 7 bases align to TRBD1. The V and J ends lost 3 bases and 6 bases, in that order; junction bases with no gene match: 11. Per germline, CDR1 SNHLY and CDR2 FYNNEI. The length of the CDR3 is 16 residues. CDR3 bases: TGTGCCAGCAGTGACCTGACCCAGGGGGGTGGTCAGCCCCAGCATTTT. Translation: CASSDLTQGGGQPQHF.

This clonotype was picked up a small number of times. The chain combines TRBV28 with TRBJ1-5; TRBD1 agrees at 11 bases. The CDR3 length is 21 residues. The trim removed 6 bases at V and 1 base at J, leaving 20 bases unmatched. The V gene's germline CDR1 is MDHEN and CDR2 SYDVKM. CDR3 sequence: CASSANTGTGGILGSNQPQHF. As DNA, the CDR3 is TGTGCCAGCAGCGCCAATACCGGGACAGGGGGAATATTAGGGAGCAATCAGCCCCAGCATTTT.